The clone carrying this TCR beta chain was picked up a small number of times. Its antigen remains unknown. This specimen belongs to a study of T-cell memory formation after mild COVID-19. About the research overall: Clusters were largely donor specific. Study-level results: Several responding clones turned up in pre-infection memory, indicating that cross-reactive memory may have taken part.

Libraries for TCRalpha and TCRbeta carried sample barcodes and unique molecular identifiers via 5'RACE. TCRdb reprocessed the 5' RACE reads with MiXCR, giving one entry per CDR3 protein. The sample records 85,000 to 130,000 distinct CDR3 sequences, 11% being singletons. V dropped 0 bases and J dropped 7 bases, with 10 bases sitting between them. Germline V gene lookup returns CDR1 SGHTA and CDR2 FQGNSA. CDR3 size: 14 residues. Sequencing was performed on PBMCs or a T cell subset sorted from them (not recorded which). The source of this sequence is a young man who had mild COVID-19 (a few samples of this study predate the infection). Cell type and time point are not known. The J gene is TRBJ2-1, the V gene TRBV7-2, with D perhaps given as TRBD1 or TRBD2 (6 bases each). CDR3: CASSLAQGRNEQFF. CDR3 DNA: TGTGCCAGCAGCTTAGCGCAGGGGAGGAATGAGCAGTTCTTC.